This passage covers 15 T cell receptor beta chains from one sample sequenced in a study of identical twins (dated by TCRdb to the mid-2010s). Library creation used 5' RACE. The data were produced on an Illumina HiSeq 2000. TCRdb trimmed the raw reads at Q25, called clones with MiXCR and kept productive beta chains. Identical CDR3 proteins give one entry, which carries the most common genes and DNA. The sample table records about 890,000 distinct CDR3 sequences; around an eighth of these occur just once. Around 1.5% of the sample is taken by the ten largest. These data were likewise used in another study, on yellow fever vaccine responses in identical twins.

Material for sequencing was PBMCs. All receptors derive from a young woman in good health.

This clonotype was seen a handful of times. The V call is TRBV3-1, the J call TRBJ2-2; perhaps TRBD2 as D (6 bases). This CDR3 has 15 amino acids. The germline V gene has CDR1 LGHDT and CDR2 YNNKEL (reference sequence). Trimming cost V 0 bases and J 6 bases, with 11 bases left between them. The CDR3 DNA is TGTGCCAGCAGCCAAGATATCTGGGGGGCCGGGGAGCTGTTTTTT. As protein: CASSQDIWGAGELFF.

This chain connects TRBV5-1 to TRBJ2-3; TRBD1 matches 9 bases. CDR3 size: 15 residues. Per germline, CDR1 SGHRS and CDR2 YFSETQ. V lost 4 bases and J lost 5; bases outside the gene matches: 8. CDR3 bases: TGCGCCAGCAGCAGGAGACAGGGGGTTAAAGATACGCAGTATTTT. Translated: CASSRRQGVKDTQYF.

This clonotype was counted many times. The chain is built from TRBV7-8 and TRBJ2-5; tentative D call: TRBD1 (6 bases). Germline V gene lookup returns CDR1 SGHVS and CDR2 FQNEAQ. V was shortened by 0 bases and J by 2 bases, with 16 bases between the two germline ends. There are 17 residues in the CDR3. The CDR3: CASSLANRVGVQETQYF. CDR3 in DNA: TGTGCCAGCAGCTTAGCAAACAGGGTTGGGGTACAAGAGACCCAGTACTTC.

This clonotype has more than one count but fewer than ten. The rearrangement uses TRBV27 and TRBJ2-5; perhaps TRBD1 as D (6 bases). The CDR3 totals 12 residues. From germline, CDR1 is MNHEY and CDR2 SMNVEV (reference sequence). V lost 11 bases and J lost 1, with 11 bases in between. The CDR3 sequence: CASGTPQETQYF. The CDR3 DNA reads TGTGCCTCAGGGACACCCCAAGAGACCCAGTACTTC.

The J gene is TRBJ2-2, the V gene TRBV7-9; TRBD1 or TRBD2 may be the D gene (5 bases each). In germline, CDR1 is SEHNR, CDR2 FQNEAQ (reference sequence). There are 14 residues in the CDR3. With 5 bases removed from V and 5 bases from J, the gap between germline ends came to 12 bases. The chain's CDR3 is CASSRDWGTGELFF. As DNA, the CDR3 is TGTGCCAGCAGCCGCGATTGGGGGACCGGGGAGCTGTTTTTT.

There are a few counts of this clonotype. This chain connects TRBV7-9 to TRBJ2-1; maybe TRBD2 (6 bases). Germline assignment: CDR1 SEHNR and CDR2 FQNEAQ (reference sequence). The CDR3 loop spans 16 amino acids. V was pared by 2 bases and J by 1 base, with 12 bases between. CDR3 nucleotide sequence: TGTGCCAGCAGCTTAAGGCGGGCGGGGTCCTACAATGAGCAGTTCTTC. Protein sequence: CASSLRRAGSYNEQFF.

This clonotype has just a few counts. The chain couples TRBV7-9 to TRBJ2-2; D unresolved. CDR1 SEHNR and CDR2 FQNEAQ come from the germline V gene (reference sequence). This CDR3 has 11 amino acids. V lost 7 bases and J 7 bases, leaving 7 bases between the germline ends. CDR3 DNA sequence: TGTGCCAGCACCTCCCACGGGGAGCTGTTTTTT. It specifies CASTSHGELFF.

This clonotype has more than one count but fewer than ten. The chain couples TRBV6-5 to TRBJ2-1; D is uncertain. Germline CDR1 reads MNHEY; CDR2 reads SVGAGI. CDR3 length: 15 residues. Trimming removed 6 bases from V and 0 bases from J, with 12 bases in between. The DNA for the CDR3 is TGTGCCAGCAGGTTAGGTTCCTACTCCTACAATGAGCAGTTCTTC. As protein: CASRLGSYSYNEQFF.

This chain uses TRBV28 with TRBJ2-1; 7 bases agree with TRBD2. Germline V gene lookup returns CDR1 MDHEN and CDR2 SYDVKM. The CDR3 runs 17 residues. V gave up 5 bases and J gave up 8 bases; unmatched junction bases: 18. The CDR3 loop reads CASSPGPGGRPFDEQFF. Written as DNA, the CDR3 is TGTGCCAGCAGTCCCGGACCGGGAGGACGTCCGTTCGATGAGCAGTTCTTC.

This clonotype was detected ten times or more. The chain combines TRBV29-1 with TRBJ2-3; no clear D gene. Germline CDR1 is SQVTM and CDR2 is ANQGSEA. Trimming removed 1 base at V and 6 bases at J, with 11 bases between. The CDR3 has 13 amino acids. CDR3 sequence (DNA): TGCAGCGTTGAAGGGTTGCGGATTGATACGCAGTATTTT. Translating gives CSVEGLRIDTQYF.

CDR3 amino acids: CASSPEATAGYNEQFF. The DNA of the CDR3 is TGTGCCAGCAGTCCTGAGGCGACGGCCGGATACAATGAGCAGTTCTTC. The chain uses TRBV12-3 or TRBV12-4 and TRBJ2-1, with D unclear. Trimming took 5 bases from V and 4 from J, leaving 18 bases between them. The CDR3 totals 16 residues.

This clonotype came up a few times. The J gene is TRBJ2-3, the V gene TRBV28; 11 bases are a match to TRBD2. The CDR3 has 18 residues. J was trimmed by 2 bases and V by 4 bases; bases with no gene match: 11. The germline V gene has CDR1 MDHEN and CDR2 SYDVKM. In DNA, the CDR3 is TGTGCCAGCAGTTCAGCCGGGCTAGCGGGAGGAACCACAGATACGCAGTATTTT. It specifies CASSSAGLAGGTTDTQYF.

This chain uses TRBV2 with TRBJ2-7; 8 nucleotides align to TRBD1. CDR3 length: 16 residues. Germline CDR1 reads SNHLY; CDR2 reads FYNNEI. The trim removed 3 bases at V and 2 bases at J, leaving 9 bases unmatched. The CDR3 region has the DNA TGTGCCAGCAGTGATGGTATTGGGACAGGAGCCTACGAGCAGTACGTC. As protein: CASSDGIGTGAYEQYV.

The chain recombines TRBV5-1 with TRBJ1-2; TRBD1 might be the D (6 bases). Trimming took off 4 bases at V and 5 bases at J, with 18 bases between the two ends. Germline CDR1 and CDR2: SGHRS and YFSETQ. This CDR3 is 15 amino acids long. The CDR3 protein is CASSDTTGRSYGYTF. The CDR3, as DNA: TGCGCCAGCAGCGACACTACAGGGAGGTCGTATGGCTACACCTTC.

The chain couples TRBV10-3 to TRBJ2-1; 8 positions agree with TRBD1. The CDR3 loop spans 14 amino acids. J gave up 8 bases and V 11 bases, and 14 bases lay outside the gene matches. From germline, CDR1 is ENHRY and CDR2 SYGVKD. The chain's CDR3 is CASVDRVTEDEQFF. CDR3 sequence (DNA): TGTGCCTCGGTGGACAGGGTAACGGAGGATGAGCAGTTCTTC.